This section outlines one TCR beta chain sequence together with its context. What it recognizes is unknown. Profiling relied on immunoSEQ multiplex PCR, and the TCRdb table lists in-frame clones only, not all of them. The sample includes around 100,000 clones, more than 75% of them seen just once. The data stem from a study of OX40 agonist ivuxolimab in advanced cancers. Study at large: Dose-escalation patients were diagnosed with hepatocellular carcinoma, melanoma, renal cell cancer or head and neck cancer.

With V trimmed by 4 bases and J by 1 base, 10 bases remained unmatched. The CDR3 runs to 17 residues. Per germline, CDR1 SGHRS and CDR2 YFSETQ. Overall study findings and caveats: The study observed clonal expansion of CD4+ and CD8+ blood T cells by week 6 at 0.1 to 3.0 mg/kg. The expanded peripheral T cells' antigen specificity was not determined.

The TCR was taken from an adult with an advanced solid tumor such as melanoma, head and neck, liver or kidney cancer. The material sequenced was CD4+ or CD8+ T cells sorted from blood, taken in a trial of the OX40 agonist ivuxolimab. The rearrangement links TRBV5-1 to TRBJ2-5; 10 nucleotides line up with TRBD2. CDR3 nucleotides: TGCGCCAGCAGCCATCCCTTAGCGGGAGGCCTCCAAGAGACCCAGTACTTC. It specifies CASSHPLAGGLQETQYF.